This TCR beta chain derives from a study of blood T cell repertoires in COVID-19. This CDR3 is built from 14 residues. Trimming left V 4 bases short and J 0 bases short, with 7 bases between. Looked up from germline, CDR1 is SGHNT and CDR2 is YYREEE (reference sequence). Sequencing was performed with immunoSEQ multiplex PCR; in TCRdb, only in-frame clones are kept and a portion is missing. The sample records about 130,000 clones, roughly four fifths being singletons. The rearrangement joins TRBV5-4 to TRBJ1-4; no clear D. This clonotype was obtained from a human donor in a cohort sampled during active COVID-19. The sample was peripheral blood. The CDR3 nucleotides read TGTGCCAGCAGCCGCGCCGCAACTAATGAAAAACTGTTTTTT. Translating gives CASSRAATNEKLFF. The entire variable domain, with the rest obtained from reference TRBV5-4 and TRBJ1-4, is as follows: ETGVTQSPTHLIKTRGQQVTLRCSSQSGHNTVSWYQQALGQGPQFIFQYYREEENGRGNFPPRFSGLQFPNYSSELNVNALELDDSALYLCASSRAATNEKLFFGSGTQLSVL.